This is a list of T cell receptor beta chains from one sample in a study of control samples from healthy donors and cancer patients. Clones were read by immunoSEQ multiplex PCR, and TCRdb kept only the in-frame ones, dropping some. The sample contains some 120,000 clones, around 87% of which appear only once. The sequencing input was blood. Every receptor here comes from a man aged 60 to 69 in good health. The CDR3 runs from the conserved cysteine through the conserved F or W. D genes are given only for firm matches. Rows may omit the clone size; those that give it use once, few, many or a size class.

-	TRBV14	TRBJ1-5	-	TGTGCCAGCAGCTGGACAGTGGGTCAGCCCCAGCATTTT	CASSWTVGQPQHF
-	TRBV3-1/TRBV3-2	TRBJ2-7	-	TGTGCCAGCAGCCAAGGTGTGGGGGGGCCTTACGAGCAGTACTTC	CASSQGVGGPYEQYF
-	TRBV24-1	TRBJ1-2	TRBD1	TGTGCCACCAGCTCCACCAGGGGGGGTACCTATGGCTACACCTTC	CATSSTRGGTYGYTF
-	TRBV19	TRBJ1-5	-	TGTGCCAGTAAGAGGGGTTCTGTTGCAGGTCTTCTCAGCAATCAGCCCCAGCATTTT	CASKRGSVAGLLSNQPQHF
-	TRBV5-6	TRBJ1-1	-	TGTGCCAGCAGCTCCGTGAATGGGGGAAGGACTGAAGCTTTCTTT	CASSSVNGGRTEAFF
-	TRBV10-1	TRBJ2-7	-	TGCGCCAGCAGTGAGTCGATCAGATACGAGCAGTACTTC	CASSESIRYEQYF
-	TRBV18	TRBJ1-3	-	TGTGCCAGCTCACACAGACAGGTCCTCTCTGGAAACACCATATATTTT	CASSHRQVLSGNTIYF
-	TRBV9	TRBJ2-7	TRBD1	TGTGCCAGCAGCCGTCGTGGACAGGCCTACTACGAGCAGTACTTC	CASSRRGQAYYEQYF
-	TRBV30	TRBJ1-6	-	TGTGCCTGGAATATACCCCGTGATTCACCCCTCCACTTT	CAWNIPRDSPLHF
-	TRBV7-2	TRBJ1-1	-	TGTGCCAGCAGCTTATGGGGCCAGGGGAACACTGAAGCTTTCTTT	CASSLWGQGNTEAFF
-	TRBV5-1	TRBJ2-3	-	TGCGCCAGCAGCTCTGGGGGCCTAACAGATACGCAGTATTTT	CASSSGGLTDTQYF
once	TRBV3-1/TRBV3-2	TRBJ2-2	-	TGTGCCAGCAGCCAAATGTCAGTGTCTGGGGAGCTGTTTTTT	CASSQMSVSGELFF